Below, 7 T cell receptor beta chains from the same sample are listed, as sequenced in a study of blood T cell repertoires in COVID-19. Data came from immunoSEQ multiplex PCR; TCRdb stores just in-frame clones and leaves some out. The table has 200,000 to 250,000 clones, approximately 90% seen once; the top ten hold 10% to 11%. The sample comprised PBMCs or T cells enriched from blood (not recorded which). Receptor source: a young man who had recovered from COVID-19.

The rearrangement joins TRBV19 to TRBJ1-3; 7 bases map to TRBD1. CDR1 LNHDA and CDR2 SQIVND come from the germline V gene (reference sequence). CDR3 size: 14 residues. Trimming removed 5 bases from V and 2 bases from J; junction bases left unmatched: 3. The CDR3 protein is CASSHTGAGNTIYF. The CDR3, as DNA: TGTGCCAGTAGTCATACAGGGGCTGGAAACACCATATATTTT.

In this sample, this clone turned up once. The J gene is TRBJ2-1, the V gene TRBV24-1, with 7 nucleotides matching TRBD1. V shed 5 bases, J shed 0 bases, and the junction held 9 bases outside the gene matches. The CDR3 runs to 17 residues. Germline V lookup: CDR1 KGHDR, CDR2 SFDVKD. The CDR3 region is CATSGLTGDNSYNEQFF. The CDR3 DNA reads TGTGCCACCAGTGGCCTTACAGGGGACAACTCCTACAATGAGCAGTTCTTC.

V and J are TRBV7-9 and TRBJ2-7; the D gene is possibly TRBD2 (6 bases). V lost 5 bases and J lost 4, with 18 bases in between. The CDR3 consists of 15 residues. Germline loops: CDR1 SEHNR, CDR2 FQNEAQ (reference sequence). CDR3 amino acids: CASSGLSSGGYEQYF. The CDR3, as DNA: TGTGCCAGCAGCGGACTTAGTAGTGGGGGGTACGAGCAGTACTTC.

In DNA form, the CDR3 reads TGTGCCAGTAGTATTTGGACAGCCAATATGCCACCCCTCCACTTT. Amino acid sequence: CASSIWTANMPPLHF. The V call is TRBV19, the J call TRBJ1-6, with a possible D match to TRBD1 (6 bases). Germline V gene sequence: CDR1 LNHDA, CDR2 SQIVND (reference sequence). This CDR3 has 15 amino acids. V was pared by 3 bases and J by 11 bases, with 17 bases between.

The table lists this clone with a count of one. The rearrangement links TRBV19 to TRBJ2-3; the D gene is possibly TRBD2 (6 bases). Germline lookup yields CDR1 LNHDA and CDR2 SQIVND (reference sequence). The V end lost 6 bases, the J end lost 6 bases, and 19 bases lay between the germline ends. CDR3 length: 15 amino acids. Here the CDR3 reads CASSEGRQAGDTQYF. The CDR3 DNA reads as TGTGCCAGTAGCGAGGGGAGGCAGGCTGGGGATACGCAGTATTTT.

This clone was detected once. The V and J genes are TRBV24-1 and TRBJ2-1, with D maybe TRBD2 (6 bases). CDR1 and CDR2 from the germline V gene are KGHDR and SFDVKD. The CDR3 is made up of 14 amino acids. V was shortened by 3 bases and J by 5 bases, with 10 bases between the two germline ends. The CDR3 protein is CATSDPGLNNEQFF. CDR3 sequence (DNA): TGTGCCACCAGTGATCCTGGACTAAACAATGAGCAGTTCTTC.

V is TRBV11-1 and J is TRBJ1-6, with D possibly TRBD1 on 5 matching bases. This CDR3 region has 13 residues. The V end was cut by 5 bases, the J end by 10 bases, with 12 bases between. Germline V CDR1 and CDR2: SGHAT, FQDESV (reference sequence). The CDR3 DNA is TGTGCCAGCAGCCAACTCAGGACATCACCCCTCCACTTT. Protein: CASSQLRTSPLHF. Combining the CDR3 with reference TRBV11-1 and TRBJ1-6 gives the whole variable domain EAEVAQSPRYKITEKSQAVAFWCDPISGHATLYWYRQILGQGPELLVQFQDESVVDDSQLPKDRFSAERLKGVDSTLKIQPAELGDSAMYLCASSQLRTSPLHFGNGTRLTVT.